In its sample, the clone carrying this T cell receptor beta chain was seen a few times. The data derive from a study of T-cell memory formation after mild COVID-19. Barcoded TCR alpha and TCR beta cDNA libraries with UMIs came from 5'RACE using constant-segment primers. From the 5' RACE reads, TCRdb called clonotypes with MiXCR, one entry per CDR3 protein. The sample has roughly 130,000 distinct CDR3 sequences, about 18% seen once; the top ten hold 5.2%. CDR1 SGHTA and CDR2 FQGNSA come from the germline V gene. This CDR3 comprises 14 residues. V gave up 9 bases and J gave up 5 bases; unmatched junction bases: 6.

This chain links TRBV7-2 with TRBJ2-5, with TRBD2 matching over 13 bases. The receptor was isolated from a man aged 18 to 30 who had mild COVID-19 (a few samples of this study predate the infection). Cell type and time point are not known. The material sequenced was PBMCs or a T cell subset sorted from them (not recorded which). CDR3 region: CASATSGGRETQYF. DNA for the CDR3: TGTGCCAGTGCGACTAGCGGGGGGAGGGAGACCCAGTACTTC.